This TCR beta chain was profiled in a study of a mutant IDH1 vaccine in newly diagnosed glioma (dated by TCRdb to the early 2020s). Turning to the overall study: Of the roughly 32 treated patients, about 62% were male and roughly 38% were female, and a mean age of 40.4 years was recorded. Before enrollment, patients had received standard therapy of radiotherapy alone, temozolomide alone, or radiochemotherapy with temozolomide; most received the combination. Peripheral blood samples were drawn at six visits, namely V03 (baseline), V05, V07, V10, V12 and V13. For exploratory analyses, about two dozen treated patients had longitudinal TCRB deep sequencing done wherever samples were available.

Interpreted using the paper, the time point label stands for: baseline, week 1 (first vaccination visit). Reading the label with the study, this specimen's treatment or condition is: pre-vaccination baseline after standard-of-care therapy. The donors had newly diagnosed IDH1-mutant astrocytomas of WHO grade 3 or 4 that showed loss of nuclear ATRX. The samples were drawn from NOA16, a multicentre, single-arm, open-label phase I trial in Germany that tested a mutant IDH1 peptide vaccine in humans for the first time. Visit V03 blood draws served as the baseline sample for immunogenicity testing. Genomic DNA for TCRB sequencing was extracted from EDTA blood using the DNeasy Blood and Tissue Kit. A remark on this clone: No antigen is known for it. Base quality data are lacking; no much larger clone is found one base away.

Paper-wide results and their limitations: Availability determined which PBMC samples were chosen for TCRB deep sequencing. Vaccine-induced immune responses across multiple MHC alleles were detected in 93.3% of patients. The authors noted that analyses of patient blood samples could not be reproduced because of sample limitations. Pseudoprogression seemed to be unrelated to changes in the top peripheral T cell clonotypes found by TCRB sequencing.

Trimming costs V 7 bases and J 0 bases, and their ends lie 12 bases apart. The germline V gene (reference sequence) supplies CDR1 SEHNR and CDR2 FQNEAQ. The cysteine opens and the phenylalanine closes a CDR3 of 14 amino acids. The DNA shown is the 42-base CDR3, in frame from base 1. Receptor amplification or capture employed the immunoSEQ multiplex PCR assay. Following the manufacturer's protocol, the hsTCRB Kit was used to amplify rearranged TCR beta chain sequences. An Illumina MiSeq was used to sequence the TCRB libraries. The authors' pipeline ran thus. The proprietary platform of the kit vendor was used for demultiplexing, trimming and gene mapping. Held by TCRdb, this immuneACCESS table contains in-frame sequences only and omits some clones. Under half of the omission traces to an unresolved V gene where checked; the cause of the rest is unknown. The V and J calls and clone size were taken over from that table, and D and trimming were inferred from the DNA. The sample table records tens of thousands of clones; around 80% of these occur just once. The ten largest make up less than 2% of the sample.

The receptor was isolated from a woman aged 40 to 55 with glioma. Sequencing was performed on PBMCs, taken from a glioma patient treated with radiotherapy, temozolomide or both. The chain employs TRBV7-9 and TRBJ1-2; the D gene is possibly TRBD1, with 6 bases matching. In nucleotides, the sequence is TGTGCCAGCACCCGACAGGTAGCTAACTATGGCTACACCTTC. Translation gives CASTRQVANYGYTF.